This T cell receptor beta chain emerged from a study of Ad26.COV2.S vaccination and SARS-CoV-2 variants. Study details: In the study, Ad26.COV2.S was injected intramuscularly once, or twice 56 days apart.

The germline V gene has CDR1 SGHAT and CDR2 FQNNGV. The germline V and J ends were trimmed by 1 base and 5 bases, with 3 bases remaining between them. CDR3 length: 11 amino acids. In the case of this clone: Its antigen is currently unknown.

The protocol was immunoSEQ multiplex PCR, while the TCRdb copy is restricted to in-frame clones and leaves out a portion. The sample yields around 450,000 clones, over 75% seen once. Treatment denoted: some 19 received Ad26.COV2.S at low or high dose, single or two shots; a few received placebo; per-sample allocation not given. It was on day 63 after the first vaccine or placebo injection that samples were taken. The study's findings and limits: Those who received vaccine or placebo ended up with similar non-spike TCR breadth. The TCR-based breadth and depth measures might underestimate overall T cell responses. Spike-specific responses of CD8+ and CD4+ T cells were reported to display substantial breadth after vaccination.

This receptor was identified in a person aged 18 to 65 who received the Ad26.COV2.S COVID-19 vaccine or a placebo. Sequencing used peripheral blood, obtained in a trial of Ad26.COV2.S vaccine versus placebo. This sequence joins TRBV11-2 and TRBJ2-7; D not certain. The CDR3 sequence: CASSLGHEQYF. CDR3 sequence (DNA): TGTGCCAGCAGCTTAGGCCACGAGCAGTACTTC. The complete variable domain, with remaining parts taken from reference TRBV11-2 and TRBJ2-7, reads EAGVAQSPRYKIIEKRQSVAFWCNPISGHATLYWYQQILGQGPKLLIQFQNNGVVDDSQLPKDRFSAERLKGVDSTLKIQPAKLEDSAVYLCASSLGHEQYFGPGTRLTVT.